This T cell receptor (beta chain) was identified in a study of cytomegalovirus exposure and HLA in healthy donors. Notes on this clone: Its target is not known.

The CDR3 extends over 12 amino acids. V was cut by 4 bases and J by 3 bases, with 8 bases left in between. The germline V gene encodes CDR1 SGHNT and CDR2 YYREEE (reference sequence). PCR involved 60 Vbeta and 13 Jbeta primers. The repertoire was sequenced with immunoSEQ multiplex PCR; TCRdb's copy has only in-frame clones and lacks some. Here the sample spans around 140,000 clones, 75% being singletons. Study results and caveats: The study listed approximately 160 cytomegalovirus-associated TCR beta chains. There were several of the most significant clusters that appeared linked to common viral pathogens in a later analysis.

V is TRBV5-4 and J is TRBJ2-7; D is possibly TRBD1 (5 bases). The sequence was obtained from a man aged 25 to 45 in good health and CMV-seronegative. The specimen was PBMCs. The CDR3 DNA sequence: TGTGCCAGCAGCCCTGACAGCTACGAGCAGTACTTC. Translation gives CASSPDSYEQYF. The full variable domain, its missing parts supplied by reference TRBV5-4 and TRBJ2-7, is ETGVTQSPTHLIKTRGQQVTLRCSSQSGHNTVSWYQQALGQGPQFIFQYYREEENGRGNFPPRFSGLQFPNYSSELNVNALELDDSALYLCASSPDSYEQYFGPGTRLTVT.